A single sample is the source of the 6 T cell receptor beta chains below, sequenced in a study of regulatory T cells in long-lasting Graves disease. TCR beta libraries were built with iRepertoire HTBI primers and Arm-PCR of CDR3 regions. TCRdb independently ran MiXCR on the multiplex PCR reads; one entry per CDR3 protein. Here the sample spans hundreds of thousands of distinct CDR3 sequences, about 32% being singletons. Time point reported: persistent/refractory GD, antithyroid drugs over 5 years with positive TRAb. Extracted PBMC RNA gave rise to the TCR library. The material was peripheral blood mononuclear cells (PBMCs), obtained when the disease was refractory, from a patient treated with antithyroid drugs. All receptors come from a female donor with Graves disease.

The chain joins TRBV14 to TRBJ1-6, with D possibly being TRBD1 (5 bases). Germline CDR1 SGHDN, CDR2 FVKESK. The CDR3 sequence is 18 residues long. V was clipped by 0 bases and J by 3 bases, with 15 bases between them. Written as DNA, the CDR3 is TGTGCCAGCAGCCAAGATCGGCAGGGAGACTACTATAATTCACCCCTCCACTTT. It translates to CASSQDRQGDYYNSPLHF.

This clonotype was detected a few times. The J gene is TRBJ1-2, the V gene TRBV28, with D possibly being TRBD1 (5 bases). V lost 7 bases and J lost 8, with 26 bases in between. CDR1 is MDHEN and CDR2 is SYDVKM in the germline V gene. The CDR3 is 16 residues long. This CDR3 is CASISRPGPQLLGYTF. As DNA, the CDR3 is TGTGCCAGCATCTCTCGACCGGGGCCCCAACTATTAGGCTACACCTTC.

This clonotype occurred many times. The rearrangement links TRBV28 to TRBJ2-7, with a possible D match to TRBD1 (6 bases). The germline V gene has CDR1 MDHEN and CDR2 SYDVKM. Trimming stripped 2 bases from V and 5 bases from J, with 16 bases between. CDR3 length equals 15 residues. CDR3 region: CASSLVGGPVNEQYF. In DNA form, the CDR3 reads TGTGCCAGCAGTTTAGTAGGGGGACCTGTGAACGAGCAGTACTTC.

This clonotype was counted between two and nine times. The CDR3 region has the DNA TGTGCCAGCAGCCTCACTCCCGCCCAGGGCCAAGAGACCCAGTACTTC. It codes for CASSLTPAQGQETQYF. V and J are TRBV7-9 and TRBJ2-5, with D perhaps matching TRBD1 (5 bases). Germline CDR1 SEHNR, CDR2 FQNEAQ (reference sequence). This CDR3 has 16 amino acids. Trimming left V 5 bases short and J 1 base short, with 17 bases between. Looking up the rest from reference TRBV7-9 and TRBJ2-5 gives the full variable domain: DTGVSQNPRHKITKRGQNVTFRCDPISEHNRLYWYRQTLGQGPEFLTYFQNEAQLEKSRLLSDRFSAERPKGSFSTLEIQRTEQGDSAMYLCASSLTPAQGQETQYFGPGTRLLVL.

V usage is TRBV7-9 and J usage is TRBJ1-2; possibly TRBD1 for D (5 bases). V lost 5 bases to trimming and J lost 6 bases, with 22 bases between them. The CDR3 length is 16 residues. The germline CDR1 and CDR2 sequences are SEHNR and FQNEAQ (reference sequence). The CDR3 DNA is TGTGCCAGCAGCCTCAGGGCCTCGAGGCCTATCGATGGCTACACCTTC. It specifies CASSLRASRPIDGYTF.

The chain couples TRBV6-1 to TRBJ2-3; 10 nucleotides agree with TRBD2. Germline lookup yields CDR1 MNHNS and CDR2 SASEGT. The ends lost 5 bases at V and 2 bases at J; junction bases unmatched: 4. The CDR3 consists of 15 residues. The CDR3 coding sequence is TGTGCCAGCAGTAAACTAGCGGGGTACACAGATACGCAGTATTTT. It codes for CASSKLAGYTDTQYF.